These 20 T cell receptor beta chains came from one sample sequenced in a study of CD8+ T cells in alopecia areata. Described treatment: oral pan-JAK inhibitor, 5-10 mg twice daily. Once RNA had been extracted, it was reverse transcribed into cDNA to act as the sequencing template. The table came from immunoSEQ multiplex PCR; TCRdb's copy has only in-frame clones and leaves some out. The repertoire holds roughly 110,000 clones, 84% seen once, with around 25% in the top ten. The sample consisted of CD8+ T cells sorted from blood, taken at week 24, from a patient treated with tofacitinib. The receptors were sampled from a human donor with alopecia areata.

The CDR3 coding sequence is TGTGCCAGCAGTACTTTAGCGGGGACGGGCACAGATACGCAGTATTTT. This encodes CASSTLAGTGTDTQYF. The chain is built from TRBV27 and TRBJ2-3; 8 bases agree with TRBD2. The length of the CDR3 is 16 residues. V shed 5 bases, J shed 1 base, and the junction held 8 bases outside the gene matches. Looked up from germline, CDR1 is MNHEY and CDR2 is SMNVEV (reference sequence).

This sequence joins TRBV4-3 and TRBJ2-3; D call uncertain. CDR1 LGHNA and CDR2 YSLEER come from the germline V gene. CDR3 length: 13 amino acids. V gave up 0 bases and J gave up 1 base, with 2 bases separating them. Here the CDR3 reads CASSQDRTDTQYF. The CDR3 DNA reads TGCGCCAGCAGCCAAGACCGCACAGATACGCAGTATTTT.

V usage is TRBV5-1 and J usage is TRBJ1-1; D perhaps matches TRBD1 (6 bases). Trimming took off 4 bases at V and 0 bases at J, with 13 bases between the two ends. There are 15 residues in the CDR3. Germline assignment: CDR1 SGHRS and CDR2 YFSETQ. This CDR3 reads CASSEYRAVNTEAFF. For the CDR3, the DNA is TGCGCCAGCAGCGAATACAGGGCTGTGAACACTGAAGCTTTCTTT.

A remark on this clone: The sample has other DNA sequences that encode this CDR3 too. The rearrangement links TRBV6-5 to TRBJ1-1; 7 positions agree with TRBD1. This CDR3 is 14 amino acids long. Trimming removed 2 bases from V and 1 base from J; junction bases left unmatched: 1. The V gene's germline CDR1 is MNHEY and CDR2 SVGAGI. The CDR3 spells CASSYGTENTEAFF. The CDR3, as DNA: TGTGCCAGCAGTTACGGGACAGAGAACACTGAAGCTTTCTTT.

The CDR3 DNA reads as TGCGCCAGCAGTCGCGGGCAGGCCTTAGTCTATAGCAATCAGCCCCAGCATTTT. Amino acids: CASSRGQALVYSNQPQHF. The chain links TRBV23-1 to TRBJ1-5; D ambiguous. TRBV23-1 has ORF status, its function being uncertain. Trimming removed 4 bases from V and 0 bases from J, with 19 bases in between. The CDR3 has 18 amino acids.

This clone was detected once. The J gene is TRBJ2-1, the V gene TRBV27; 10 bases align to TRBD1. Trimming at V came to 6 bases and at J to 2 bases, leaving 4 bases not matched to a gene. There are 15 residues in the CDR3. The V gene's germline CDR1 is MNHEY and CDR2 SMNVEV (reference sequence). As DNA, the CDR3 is TGTGCCAGCAGCCCTGGGACAGGGGCCTACAATGAGCAGTTCTTC. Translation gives CASSPGTGAYNEQFF.

This chain's CDR3 is CASSLRGGRETQYF. The CDR3, as DNA: TGTGCCAGCAGCTTGCGGGGGGGCCGGGAGACCCAGTACTTC. The rearrangement links TRBV11-2 to TRBJ2-5; 9 nucleotides line up with TRBD2. The CDR3 has 14 amino acids. CDR1 and CDR2 (germline): SGHAT, FQNNGV. The trim removed 3 bases at V and 5 bases at J, leaving 4 bases unmatched.

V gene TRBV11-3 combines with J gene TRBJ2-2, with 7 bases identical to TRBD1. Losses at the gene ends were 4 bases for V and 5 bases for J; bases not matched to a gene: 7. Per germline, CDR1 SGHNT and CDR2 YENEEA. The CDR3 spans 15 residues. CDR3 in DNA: TGTGCCAGCAGCTCACGCGACAGGGTTACCGGGGAGCTGTTTTTT. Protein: CASSSRDRVTGELFF. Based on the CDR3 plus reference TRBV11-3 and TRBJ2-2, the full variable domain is EAGVVQSPRYKIIEKKQPVAFWCNPISGHNTLYWYLQNLGQGPELLIRYENEEAVDDSQLPKDRFSAERLKGVDSTLKIQPAELGDSAVYLCASSSRDRVTGELFFGEGSRLTVL.

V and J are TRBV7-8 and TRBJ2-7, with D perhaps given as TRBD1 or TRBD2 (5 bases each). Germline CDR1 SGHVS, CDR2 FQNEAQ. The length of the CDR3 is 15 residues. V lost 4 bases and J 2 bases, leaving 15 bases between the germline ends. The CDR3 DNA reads TGTGCCAGCAGCTCCCCACAGGACTCAACCTACGAGCAGTACTTC. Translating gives CASSSPQDSTYEQYF.

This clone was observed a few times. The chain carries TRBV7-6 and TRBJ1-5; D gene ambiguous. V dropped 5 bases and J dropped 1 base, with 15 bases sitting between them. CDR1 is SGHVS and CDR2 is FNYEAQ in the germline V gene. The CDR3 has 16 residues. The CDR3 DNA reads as TGTGCCAGCAGCGACTTCACAGTGACGAGCAATCAGCCCCAGCATTTT. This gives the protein CASSDFTVTSNQPQHF.

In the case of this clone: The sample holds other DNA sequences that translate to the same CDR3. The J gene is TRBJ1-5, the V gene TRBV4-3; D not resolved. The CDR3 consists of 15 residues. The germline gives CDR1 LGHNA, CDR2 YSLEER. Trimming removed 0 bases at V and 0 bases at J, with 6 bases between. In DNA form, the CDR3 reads TGCGCCAGCAGCCAAGATAGGGCTAGCAATCAGCCCCAGCATTTT. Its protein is CASSQDRASNQPQHF.

CDR3 amino acids: CASSLVLRNTEAFF. In nucleotides, the CDR3 is TGTGCCAGCAGCTTAGTTCTCAGGAACACTGAAGCTTTCTTT. This rearrangement joins TRBV7-9 to TRBJ1-1; D is uncertain. CDR3 size: 14 residues. The V and J ends lost 1 base and 1 base respectively, with 7 bases between them. Germline CDR1 SEHNR, CDR2 FQNEAQ (reference sequence).

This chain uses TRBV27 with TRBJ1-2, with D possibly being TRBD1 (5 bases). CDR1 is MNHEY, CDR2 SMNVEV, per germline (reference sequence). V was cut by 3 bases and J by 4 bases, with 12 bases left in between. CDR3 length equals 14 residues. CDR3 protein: CASSFSGQGYGYTF. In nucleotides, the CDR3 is TGTGCCAGCAGTTTTTCAGGGCAGGGCTATGGCTACACCTTC.

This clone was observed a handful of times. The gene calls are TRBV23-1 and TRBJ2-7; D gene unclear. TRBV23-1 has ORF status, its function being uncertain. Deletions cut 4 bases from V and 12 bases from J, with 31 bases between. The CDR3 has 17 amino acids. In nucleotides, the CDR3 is TGCGCCAGCAGTCGAAAAAAAGAAGCCAGCGCGACCTGGGCTTGGTACTTC. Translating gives CASSRKKEASATWAWYF.

The CDR3 DNA follows: TGTGCCAGCAGTTCCATACTAGATGATATGAACACTGAAGCTTTCTTT. Residues: CASSSILDDMNTEAFF. The chain combines TRBV27 with TRBJ1-1; no clear D. CDR3 length equals 16 residues. V gave up 4 bases and J gave up 0 bases, with 15 bases separating them. Per germline, CDR1 MNHEY and CDR2 SMNVEV (reference sequence).

The CDR3 protein is CAWSPTMNTEAFF. In DNA, the CDR3 is TGTGCCTGGAGTCCGACGATGAACACTGAAGCTTTCTTT. The gene calls are TRBV30 and TRBJ1-1; D call uncertain. From germline, CDR1 is GTSNPN and CDR2 SVGIG (reference sequence). Trimming left V 2 bases short and J 0 bases short, with 7 bases between. The CDR3 sequence is 13 residues long.

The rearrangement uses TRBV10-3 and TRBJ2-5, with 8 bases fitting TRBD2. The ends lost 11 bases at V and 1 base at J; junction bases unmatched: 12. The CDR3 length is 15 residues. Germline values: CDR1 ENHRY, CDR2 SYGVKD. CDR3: CAASAGGPAQETQYF. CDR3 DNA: TGTGCCGCATCGGCGGGGGGCCCAGCCCAAGAGACCCAGTACTTC.

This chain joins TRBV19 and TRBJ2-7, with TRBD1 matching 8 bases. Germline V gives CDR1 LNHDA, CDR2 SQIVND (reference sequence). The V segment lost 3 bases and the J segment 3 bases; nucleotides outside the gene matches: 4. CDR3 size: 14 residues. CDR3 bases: TGTGCCAGTAGTATGACAGGGGTAGGCTACGAGCAGTACTTC. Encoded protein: CASSMTGVGYEQYF. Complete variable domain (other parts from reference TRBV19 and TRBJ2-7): DGGITQSPKYLFRKEGQNVTLSCEQNLNHDAMYWYRQDPGQGLRLIYYSQIVNDFQKGDIAEGYSVSREKKESFPLTVTSAQKNPTAFYLCASSMTGVGYEQYFGPGTRLTVT.

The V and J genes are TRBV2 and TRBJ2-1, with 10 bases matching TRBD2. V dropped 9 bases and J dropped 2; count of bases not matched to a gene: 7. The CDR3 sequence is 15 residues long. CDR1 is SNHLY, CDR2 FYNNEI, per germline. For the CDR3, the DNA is TGTGCCAGTAGGAGCGGGGGGGCCGCCTACAATGAGCAGTTCTTC. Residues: CASRSGGAAYNEQFF.

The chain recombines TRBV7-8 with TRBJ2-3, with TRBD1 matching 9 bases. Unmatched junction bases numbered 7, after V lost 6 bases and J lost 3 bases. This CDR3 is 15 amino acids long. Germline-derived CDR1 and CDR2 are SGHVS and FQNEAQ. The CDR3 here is CASSFGQGITDTQYF. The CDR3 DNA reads TGTGCCAGCAGTTTCGGACAGGGGATAACAGATACGCAGTATTTT.